Included here is one T cell receptor beta chain sequence, with context. The antigen remains undetermined. This sample is part of a study of cytomegalovirus exposure and HLA in healthy donors. Study-level results: The study designated 160 or so TCR beta chains cytomegalovirus-associated. Specificity for CMV antigens was confirmed in vitro for a few of the CMV-associated chains.

Libraries were prepared by immunoSEQ multiplex PCR; TCRdb keeps only in-frame clonotypes and omits some of them. The sample holds 120,000 or so clones; about 90% are singletons and the top ten take 1.5% to 2%. The sample was PBMCs. This TCR was sampled from a young woman in good health and CMV-seronegative.

CDR3 DNA: TGCGCCAGCAGCTTGGTTGCGAGCTCCTACAATGAGCAGTTCTTC. This codes for CASSLVASSYNEQFF. The chain uses TRBV5-1 and TRBJ2-1; D not resolved. Germline values: CDR1 SGHRS, CDR2 YFSETQ. CDR3 length: 15 residues. V was pared by 0 bases and J by 0 bases, with 7 bases between.